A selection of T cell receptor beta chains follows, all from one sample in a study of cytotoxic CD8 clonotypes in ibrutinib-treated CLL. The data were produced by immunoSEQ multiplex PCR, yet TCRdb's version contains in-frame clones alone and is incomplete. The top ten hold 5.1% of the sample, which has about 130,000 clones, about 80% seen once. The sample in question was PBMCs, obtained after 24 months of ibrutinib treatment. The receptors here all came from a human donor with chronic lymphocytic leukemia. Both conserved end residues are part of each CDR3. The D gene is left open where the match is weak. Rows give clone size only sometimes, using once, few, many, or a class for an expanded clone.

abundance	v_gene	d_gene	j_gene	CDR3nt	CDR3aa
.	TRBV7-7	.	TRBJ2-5	TGTGCCAGCAGCTTTAGTCCCGCAGGGAGGGGGCGAGGAGAGACCCAGTACTTC	CASSFSPAGRGRGETQYF
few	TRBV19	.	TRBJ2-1	TGTGCCAGTAGTCCCGGGACCAGAAACAATGAGCAGTTCTTC	CASSPGTRNNEQFF
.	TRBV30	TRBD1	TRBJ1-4	TGTGCCTGGAGTAGGGGGCCTAATGAAAAACTGTTTTTT	CAWSRGPNEKLFF
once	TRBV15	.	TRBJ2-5	TGTGCCACCAGCCCTCCGGGGGTTCGCCAGACCCAGTACTTC	CATSPPGVRQTQYF
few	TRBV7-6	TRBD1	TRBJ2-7	TGTGCCAGCAGCTTCCGACAGGGAGACTACGAGCAGTACTTC	CASSFRQGDYEQYF
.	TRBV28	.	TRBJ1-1	TGTGCCAGCACCCCGGGGGGTGGGTATGTGAACACTGAAGCTTTCTTT	CASTPGGGYVNTEAFF
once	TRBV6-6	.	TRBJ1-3	TGTGCCAGCAGCCAAGCAGGAAACACCATATATTTT	CASSQAGNTIYF
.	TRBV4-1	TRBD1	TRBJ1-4	TGCGCCAGCAGCGGGGACAGGAATGAAAAACTGTTTTTT	CASSGDRNEKLFF
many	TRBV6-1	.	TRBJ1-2	TGTGCCAGCGTCCGTTGGGGCCACTATCCCGGCTACACCTTC	CASVRWGHYPGYTF
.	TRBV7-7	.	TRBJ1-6	TGTGCTAGCAGCTTAGGGGGGGCCGAAGATTCACCCCTCCACTTT	CASSLGGAEDSPLHF
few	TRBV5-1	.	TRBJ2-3	TGCGCCAGCAGCCCCCCGGCAGCGGATACGCAGTATTTT	CASSPPAADTQYF
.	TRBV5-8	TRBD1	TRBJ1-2	TGTGCCAGCAGCCCGGGACAGGGGCCATATGGCTACACCTTC	CASSPGQGPYGYTF
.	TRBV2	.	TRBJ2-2	TGTGCCAGCAGTGAACCACGTAAAACCGGGGAGCTGTTTTTT	CASSEPRKTGELFF
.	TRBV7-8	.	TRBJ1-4	TGTGCCAGCAGCTTAGGGGGTATTAATGAAAAACTGTTTTTT	CASSLGGINEKLFF
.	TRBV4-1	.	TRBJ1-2	TGCGCCAGCAGCCAGTCAGACGAGGACTATGGCTACACCTTC	CASSQSDEDYGYTF
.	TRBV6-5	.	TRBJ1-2	TGTGCCAGCAGTTATACGGGCTCCTATGGCTACACCTTC	CASSYTGSYGYTF
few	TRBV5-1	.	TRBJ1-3	TGCGCCAGCTCTTCGGGACCGGCCATATATTTT	CASSSGPAIYF
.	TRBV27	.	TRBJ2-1	TGTGCCAGCACCCTTGGGGGTGCCAATGAGCAGTTCTTC	CASTLGGANEQFF
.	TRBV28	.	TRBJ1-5	TGTGCCAGCAGTTTAGGAACAGGACCGGGCCATAATCAGCCCCAGCATTTT	CASSLGTGPGHNQPQHF
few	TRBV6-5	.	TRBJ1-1	TGTGCCAGCAGTTACGGAGGGCGGCACACTGAAGCTTTCTTT	CASSYGGRHTEAFF
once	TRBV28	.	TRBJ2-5	TGTGCCAGCAGCGAGCGGGAAGAGACCCAGTACTTC	CASSEREETQYF
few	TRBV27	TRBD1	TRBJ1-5	TGTGCCAGCAGCTCGACAGGGGGTAGGATTGGCAATCAGCCCCAGCATTTT	CASSSTGGRIGNQPQHF
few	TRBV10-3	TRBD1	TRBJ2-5	TGTGCCATCGGGACAGTCCAAGAGACCCAGTACTTC	CAIGTVQETQYF
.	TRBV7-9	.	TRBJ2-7	TGTGCCAGCAGCTTAACTGGGGCTGGGCACGAGCAGTACTTC	CASSLTGAGHEQYF
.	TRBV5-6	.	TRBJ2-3	TGTGCCAGCAGCACCAGGGGGGTCCGCGCAACAGATACGCAGTATTTT	CASSTRGVRATDTQYF
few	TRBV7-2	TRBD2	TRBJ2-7	TGTGCCAGCAGCCCCTCGGGACTAGCGGGAGGGGGGGAGCAGTACTTC	CASSPSGLAGGGEQYF
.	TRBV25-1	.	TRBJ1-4	TGTGCCAGTCAACAGGATAATGAAAAACTGTTTTTT	CASQQDNEKLFF
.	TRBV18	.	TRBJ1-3	TGTGCCAGCTCACCAGACATGGGAAACACCATATATTTT	CASSPDMGNTIYF
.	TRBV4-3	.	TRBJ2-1	TGCGCCAGCAGCCGGGTGGGCACCCACAATGAGCAGTTCTTC	CASSRVGTHNEQFF
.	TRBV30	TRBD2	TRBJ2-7	TGTGCCTGGAGCCCGGGGGGTACCTCCTACGAGCAGTACTTC	CAWSPGGTSYEQYF
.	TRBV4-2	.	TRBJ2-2	TGTGCCAGCAGCCAATGGGCCACGAACACCGGGGAGCTGTTTTTT	CASSQWATNTGELFF
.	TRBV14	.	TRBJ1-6	TGTGCCAGCAGCCAAGTGGCTCACTCACCCCTCCACTTT	CASSQVAHSPLHF